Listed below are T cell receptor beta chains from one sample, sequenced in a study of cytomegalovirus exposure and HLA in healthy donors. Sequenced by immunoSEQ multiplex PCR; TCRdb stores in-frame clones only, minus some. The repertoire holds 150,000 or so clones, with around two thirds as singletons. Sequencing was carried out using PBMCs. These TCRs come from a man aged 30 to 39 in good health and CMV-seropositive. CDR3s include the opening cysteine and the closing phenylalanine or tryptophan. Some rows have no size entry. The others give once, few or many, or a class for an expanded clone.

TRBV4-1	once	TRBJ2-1	CASSPLPRAGRAGYNEQFF
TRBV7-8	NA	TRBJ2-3	CASSLVLVGEFGTDTQYF
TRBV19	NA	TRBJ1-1	CASSPGRGGNTEAFF
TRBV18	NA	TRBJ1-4	CASSLYPHRDIEKLFF
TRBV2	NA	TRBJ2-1	CASSVGSLNNEQFF
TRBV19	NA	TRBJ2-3	CASSQGHTDTQYF
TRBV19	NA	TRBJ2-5	CASRRGEGKWQETQYF
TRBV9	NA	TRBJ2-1	CASSVSGQQYNEQFF
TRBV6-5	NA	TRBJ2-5	CASSYSLYSQETQYF
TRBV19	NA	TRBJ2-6	CASSRSSGYSGANVLTF
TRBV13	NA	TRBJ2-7	CASSFQGNAYEQYF
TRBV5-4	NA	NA	CASSLSVNEQYF
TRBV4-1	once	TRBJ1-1	CASSLTGLDTEAFF
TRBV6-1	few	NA	CASSELGQREVYEQYF
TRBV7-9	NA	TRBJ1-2	CSSSSRGKGTIAGNYGYTF
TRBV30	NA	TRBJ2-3	CAWSLTGGGATDTQYF
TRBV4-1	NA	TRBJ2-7	CASSQWDRGWGEQYF
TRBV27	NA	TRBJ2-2	CASSLNRANTGELFF
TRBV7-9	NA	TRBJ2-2	CASRSTGAGELFF
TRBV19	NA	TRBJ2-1	CASSIWGGRNEQFF
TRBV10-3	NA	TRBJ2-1	CAISGSSGITNEQFF
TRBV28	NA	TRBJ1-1	CASMMGGRGNTEAFF
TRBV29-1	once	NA	CSVKSTGVYEQYF
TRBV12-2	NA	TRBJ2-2	CASRRAGQGNTGELFF
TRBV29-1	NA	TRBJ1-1	CSVDRVGGTEAFF
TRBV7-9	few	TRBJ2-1	CASRFSGFEQFF
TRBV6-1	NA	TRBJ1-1	CASSEGAGNTEAFF
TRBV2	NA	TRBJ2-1	CASSLAGGSYNEQFF
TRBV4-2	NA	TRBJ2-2	CASSRGQGTGTGELFF
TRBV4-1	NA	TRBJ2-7	CASSQSQRSSYEQYF
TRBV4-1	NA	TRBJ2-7	CASSQGTDLTYEQYF
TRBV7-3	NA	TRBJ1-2	CASGRQGGADGYTF
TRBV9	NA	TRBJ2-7	CASSAYGGLAESYEQYF
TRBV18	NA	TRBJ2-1	CASSLGQGMGINEQFF
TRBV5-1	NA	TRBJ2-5	CASSLGTGRGETQYF
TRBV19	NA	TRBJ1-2	CASSGIWTGGSYGYTF
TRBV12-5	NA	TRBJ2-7	CASGQTLSYEQYF
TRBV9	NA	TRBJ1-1	CASSVAPTEITEAFF
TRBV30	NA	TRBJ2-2	CAWSVGGGNTGELFF
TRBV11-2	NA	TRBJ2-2	CASSFLAGGITGELFF
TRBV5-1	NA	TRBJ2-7	CASSLDATGLSYEQYF
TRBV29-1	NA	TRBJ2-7	CSVVGGARSYEQYF
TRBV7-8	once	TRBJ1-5	CASSPQGLGQPQHF
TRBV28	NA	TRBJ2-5	CASSRSGGRGTQYF
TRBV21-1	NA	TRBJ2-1	CASSKQRESYNEQFF
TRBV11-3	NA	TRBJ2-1	CASSQAGTRDNEQFF
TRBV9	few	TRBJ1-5	CASSVGSIGYQPQHF
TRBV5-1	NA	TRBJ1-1	CASSSNRGNTEAFF
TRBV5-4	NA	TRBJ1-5	CASGRTGYNQPQHF
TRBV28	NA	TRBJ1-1	CASQWRGTEAFF
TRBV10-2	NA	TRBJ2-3	CASSRWEASTDTQYF
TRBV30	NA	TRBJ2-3	CAWTTGLAGTDTQYF
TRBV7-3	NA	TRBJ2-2	CASSSGTTSTGELFF
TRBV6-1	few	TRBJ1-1	CASSIDRETEAFF
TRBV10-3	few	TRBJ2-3	CAISESTGTDTQYF
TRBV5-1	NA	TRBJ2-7	CASSLGPDRDYEQYF
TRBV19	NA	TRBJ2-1	CASSTIDSVRQFF